Shown below are 8 T cell receptor beta chains from a single sample sequenced in a study of shared clonotypes between healthy human individuals. Data came from immunoSEQ multiplex PCR; TCRdb stores just in-frame clones and leaves some out. The top ten clones hold approximately 0.56% of a sample with about 1 million clones, approximately 80% of them seen once. The sample taken for sequencing was memory CD4+ T cells from PBMCs. Noted subset: CD45RA-negative fraction. These receptors were obtained from a young man in good health. Some clones in this sample may be carry-over from other donors' samples.

The V gene is TRBV5-1, the J gene TRBJ2-1, with 8 bases matching TRBD2. This CDR3 has 15 amino acids. The trim removed 0 bases at V and 3 bases at J, leaving 2 bases unmatched. Germline lookup yields CDR1 SGHRS and CDR2 YFSETQ. The CDR3 region has the DNA TGCGCCAGCAGCTTGGAGGGACTAGACTACAATGAGCAGTTCTTC. Residues: CASSLEGLDYNEQFF. Together with reference TRBV5-1 and TRBJ2-1, the CDR3 gives the full variable domain: KAGVTQTPRYLIKTRGQQVTLSCSPISGHRSVSWYQQTPGQGLQFLFEYFSETQRNKGNFPGRFSGRQFSNSRSEMNVSTLELGDSALYLCASSLEGLDYNEQFFGPGTRLTVL.

The chain uses TRBV15 and TRBJ2-4; D unclear. Germline V lookup: CDR1 LNHNV, CDR2 YYDKDF (reference sequence). The length of the CDR3 is 13 residues. Trimming removed 4 bases from V and 6 bases from J, with 10 bases in between. The CDR3 reads CATSTGSGNIQYF. The CDR3 coding sequence is TGTGCCACCAGCACCGGGTCCGGAAACATTCAGTACTTC.

V gene TRBV28 combines with J gene TRBJ1-1; maybe TRBD1 (5 bases). V lost 6 bases and J lost 6, with 20 bases in between. The CDR3 spans 15 residues. In germline, CDR1 is MDHEN, CDR2 SYDVKM. As DNA, the CDR3 is TGTGCCAGCAGCACTTATAGGACATATAGGTCTGAAGCTTTCTTT. This encodes CASSTYRTYRSEAFF.

The chain employs TRBV2 and TRBJ1-1; the D gene is possibly TRBD1 (5 bases). CDR3 length equals 15 residues. Germline V CDR1 and CDR2: SNHLY, FYNNEI. The V and J ends lost 6 bases and 4 bases respectively, with 18 bases between them. The CDR3 protein is CASSSDGTGLTEAFF. CDR3 DNA sequence: TGTGCCAGCAGCTCCGACGGCACAGGCCTCACTGAAGCTTTCTTT.

To note about this clone: Other DNA sequences in this sample translate to the same CDR3. The chain combines TRBV5-1 with TRBJ2-1; D unclear. The CDR3 is made up of 15 amino acids. Germline CDR1 is SGHRS and CDR2 is YFSETQ. The V gene lost 1 base and the J gene lost 1 base, with 9 bases spanning the gap. This CDR3 reads CASSLLGGSYNEQFF. The CDR3 DNA is TGCGCCAGCAGCTTGTTGGGCGGATCCTACAATGAGCAGTTCTTC.

This clone was observed many times. The chain couples TRBV5-8 to TRBJ1-2; D possibly corresponds to TRBD1 (5 bases). The ends were cut back, 0 bases at V and 7 bases at J, with 13 bases in the middle. CDR3 length equals 14 residues. In germline, CDR1 is SGHTS, CDR2 YDEGEE. CDR3 sequence (DNA): TGTGCCAGCAGCTTGGAGGGAAGGGGAGGTGGCTACACCTTC. Its translation is CASSLEGRGGGYTF.

This clone was seen only a few times. The chain links TRBV7-2 to TRBJ2-7, with 8 nucleotides matching TRBD2. The germline CDR1 and CDR2 sequences are SGHTA and FQGNSA. V shed 4 bases and J 11 bases; nucleotides not matched to a gene: 13. The CDR3 runs to 14 residues. This chain's CDR3 is CASSSPGVGTSEYF. The CDR3 DNA sequence: TGTGCCAGCAGCTCCCCTGGAGTCGGGACTAGTGAGTACTTC.

This clone showed up just a few times. J is TRBJ2-7 and V is TRBV5-1; unclear D gene. The ends were cut back, 1 base at V and 4 bases at J, with 9 bases in the middle. Germline values: CDR1 SGHRS, CDR2 YFSETQ. CDR3 size: 13 residues. The CDR3 sequence: CASSLMVGYEQYF. CDR3 in DNA: TGCGCCAGCAGCTTGATGGTGGGGTACGAGCAGTACTTC.